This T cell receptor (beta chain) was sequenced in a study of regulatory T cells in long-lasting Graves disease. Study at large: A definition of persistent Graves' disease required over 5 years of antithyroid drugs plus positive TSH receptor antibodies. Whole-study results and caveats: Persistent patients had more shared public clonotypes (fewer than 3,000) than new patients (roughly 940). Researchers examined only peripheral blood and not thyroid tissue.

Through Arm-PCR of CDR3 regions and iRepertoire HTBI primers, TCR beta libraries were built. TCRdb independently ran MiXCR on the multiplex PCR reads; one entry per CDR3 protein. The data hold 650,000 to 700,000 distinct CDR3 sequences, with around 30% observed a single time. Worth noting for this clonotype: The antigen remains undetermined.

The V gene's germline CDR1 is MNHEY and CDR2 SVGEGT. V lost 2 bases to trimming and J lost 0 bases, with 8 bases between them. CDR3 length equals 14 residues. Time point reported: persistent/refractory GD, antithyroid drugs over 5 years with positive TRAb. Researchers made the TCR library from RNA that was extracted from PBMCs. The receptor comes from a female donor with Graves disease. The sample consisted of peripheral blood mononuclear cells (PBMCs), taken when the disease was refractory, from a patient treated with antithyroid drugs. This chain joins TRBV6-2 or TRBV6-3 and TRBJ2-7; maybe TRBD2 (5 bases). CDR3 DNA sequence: TGTGCCAGCAGTTACAATCGGGACTCCTACGAGCAGTACTTC. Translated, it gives CASSYNRDSYEQYF.